A selection of T cell receptor beta chains follows, all from one sample in a study of blood T cell repertoires in COVID-19. Sequenced by immunoSEQ multiplex PCR; TCRdb stores in-frame clones only, minus some. This sample has approximately 190,000 clones, with roughly four fifths found just once. The sequenced sample consisted of peripheral blood. These receptors all come from a middle-aged woman with acute or convalescent COVID-19. CDR3s include the opening cysteine and the closing phenylalanine or tryptophan. D genes are given only for firm matches. The size entry is marked missing in some rows and otherwise reads once, few, many or a size class.

abundance,d_gene,v_gene,j_gene,CDR3nt,CDR3aa
NA,TRBD2,TRBV28,TRBJ2-7,TGTGCCAGCAGTTTAAATGGGGGTCCTAGCGGGAGACAGCAGTACTTC,CASSLNGGPSGRQQYF
NA,TRBD2,TRBV4-2,TRBJ2-1,TGTGCCAGCAGCCGCTCCGGGACTAGCGGAAACAATGAGCAGTTCTTC,CASSRSGTSGNNEQFF
NA,NA,TRBV28,TRBJ1-1,TGTGCCAGCAGTTTATGGGATATGGTGAGGACTGAAGCTTTCTTT,CASSLWDMVRTEAFF
NA,TRBD2,TRBV7-2,TRBJ2-1,TGTGCCAGCAGCCCGTCCCTAGCGGGATTCTCCTACAATGAGCAGTTCTTC,CASSPSLAGFSYNEQFF
NA,NA,TRBV7-9,TRBJ1-4,TGTGCCAGCAGCTTATCGCTGGGAGCTAATGAAAAACTGTTTTTT,CASSLSLGANEKLFF
NA,NA,TRBV28,TRBJ2-5,TGTGCCAGCAGTTCAAATACAGGGTACCAAGAGACCCAGTACTTC,CASSSNTGYQETQYF
NA,NA,TRBV2,TRBJ2-2,TGTGCCAGCAGTGAACAGCGCCCCTACACCGGGGAGCTGTTTTTT,CASSEQRPYTGELFF
NA,NA,TRBV27,TRBJ2-7,TGTGCCAGCAGTTTTCGCCCCTTGAGTGACGGCAGGTCCCGGGAGCAGTACTTC,CASSFRPLSDGRSREQYF
few,NA,TRBV24-1,TRBJ1-2,TGTGCCGTCGTCAGGGGTAGTGGCTACACCTTC,CAVVRGSGYTF
NA,NA,TRBV21-1,TRBJ1-3,TGTGCCAGCAGCAAAGGGGACAGGCGCTCGGATGGCTCTGGAAACACCATATATTTT,CASSKGDRRSDGSGNTIYF
NA,TRBD1,TRBV10-3,TRBJ1-5,TGTGCCATCAGTGATTTGGGGACAGGGGTTCAGCCCCAGCATTTT,CAISDLGTGVQPQHF
once,TRBD1,TRBV5-4,TRBJ2-7,TGTGCCAGCAGCACCGGGACAGGGGACTTCTCCCTAAATTACGAGCAGTACTTC,CASSTGTGDFSLNYEQYF
NA,TRBD1,TRBV5-1,TRBJ1-1,TGCGCCAGCAGCGAGAGGAACACAGGGGGCAGAAACACTGAAGCTTTCTTT,CASSERNTGGRNTEAFF
few,TRBD2,TRBV4-1,TRBJ2-2,TGCGCCAGCAGCCATACGGGGAGGGGAACCGGGGAGCTGTTTTTT,CASSHTGRGTGELFF
once,TRBD1,TRBV24-1,TRBJ2-2,TGTGCCACCAGTGACGCTACAGGGGGGCCCCACACCGGGGAGCTGTTTTTT,CATSDATGGPHTGELFF
once,NA,TRBV28,TRBJ2-7,TGTGCCAGCACCCCTAGTGCAGGGCTCCCCGGCGACGAGCAGTACTTC,CASTPSAGLPGDEQYF
few,TRBD2,TRBV13,TRBJ2-7,TGTGCCAGCAGCTTAGGCCGGGAGGGGTTCTACGAGCAGTACTTC,CASSLGREGFYEQYF
once,TRBD1,TRBV7-9,TRBJ1-4,TGTGCCAGCAGCCCAACAGGGGATTTTGAAAAACTGTTTTTT,CASSPTGDFEKLFF
NA,NA,TRBV27,TRBJ2-1,TGTGCCAGCAGTTTATCGGGGGACACTGTCTGGAATGAGCAGTTCTTC,CASSLSGDTVWNEQFF
NA,NA,TRBV2,TRBJ1-2,TGTGCCAGCTCACTGAGGAGAAACTATGGCTACACCTTC,CASSLRRNYGYTF
NA,NA,TRBV28,TRBJ1-4,TGTGCCAGCAGTTTTCTTGAAAAACTGTTTTTT,CASSFLEKLFF
NA,NA,TRBV6-5,TRBJ1-1,TGTGCCAGCAGTTCCCCGGGGTACCCTGAAGCTTTCTTT,CASSSPGYPEAFF
NA,NA,TRBV24-1,TRBJ2-1,TGTGCCACCAGCCAATGGAGCTCCTACAATGAGCAGTTCTTC,CATSQWSSYNEQFF
NA,NA,TRBV9,TRBJ2-2,TGTGCCAGCAGCGTAGCCGCAGGGTACACCGGGGAGCTGTTTTTT,CASSVAAGYTGELFF
NA,NA,TRBV28,TRBJ1-2,TGTGCCACCACAATTCCGAACTATGGCTACACCTTC,CATTIPNYGYTF
NA,TRBD1,TRBV18,TRBJ2-2,TGTGCCAGCTCACCAATACAGGGGGCCGGGGAGCTGTTTTTT,CASSPIQGAGELFF
few,TRBD1,TRBV28,TRBJ1-2,TGTGCCAGCAGGAGGGGGCAGGCTAACTATGGCTACACCTTC,CASRRGQANYGYTF
NA,TRBD1,TRBV24-1,TRBJ2-1,TGTGCCACCAGTGATTTTTTTTATCCGGGACAGGGGTCTAATGAGCAGTTCTTC,CATSDFFYPGQGSNEQFF
NA,TRBD1,TRBV18,TRBJ2-2,TGTGCCAGCTCACCACCGGGACAGGGGGTCACCGGGGAGCTGTTTTTT,CASSPPGQGVTGELFF
NA,TRBD1,TRBV5-1,TRBJ2-7,TGCGCCAGCAGCCCCGGACAGGACCCAAAGAGGGAGCAGTACTTC,CASSPGQDPKREQYF
NA,NA,TRBV11-3,TRBJ2-1,TGTGCCAGCAGCTTGGGGGGATACAATGAGCAGTTCTTC,CASSLGGYNEQFF
NA,NA,TRBV2,TRBJ1-4,TGTGCCAGCAGTGAAGGACATCGCTTTGCAACTAATGAAAAACTGTTTTTT,CASSEGHRFATNEKLFF
NA,NA,TRBV6-1,TRBJ2-5,TGTGCCAGCAGTGAAGCGAGAGGGATTCGAGAGACCCAGTACTTC,CASSEARGIRETQYF
NA,TRBD1,TRBV19,TRBJ1-6,TGTGCCAGTAGTCTTCGACAGGGGGTTTTTTTTACACCCCTCCACTTT,CASSLRQGVFFTPLHF
NA,NA,TRBV9,TRBJ2-2,TGTGCCAGCAGCCCGGGGGATGCCGGGGAGCTGTTTTTT,CASSPGDAGELFF
NA,NA,TRBV2,TRBJ1-3,TGTGCCAGCAGTGAATGTTGGACAGCGCTTCTCTCTGGAAACACCATATATTTT,CASSECWTALLSGNTIYF
NA,NA,TRBV7-9,TRBJ2-1,TGTGCCAGCAGCTTCCGGAGCGGCGGAGTAACCTACAATGAGCAGTTCTTC,CASSFRSGGVTYNEQFF
once,NA,TRBV5-6,TRBJ1-4,TGTGCCAGCAGCCTAGCTCGGGGGGGAAAGGATGAAAAACTGTTTTTT,CASSLARGGKDEKLFF
NA,NA,TRBV7-9,TRBJ1-6,TGTGCCAGCAGCTTGGTCGGGGGGAGCTCCTATAATTCACCCCTCCACTTT,CASSLVGGSSYNSPLHF
NA,NA,TRBV6-5,TRBJ1-1,TGTGCCAGCAGTTACGCGGAGCGAATGAACACTGAAGCTTTCTTT,CASSYAERMNTEAFF
once,TRBD2,TRBV4-1,TRBJ2-3,TGCGCCAGCAGCCTTAGCGGGAGGACAGATACGCAGTATTTT,CASSLSGRTDTQYF
NA,NA,TRBV4-1,TRBJ1-5,TGCGCCAGCAGCCAAGTTAATAGCAATCAGCCCCAGCATTTT,CASSQVNSNQPQHF
NA,NA,TRBV19,TRBJ1-2,TGTGCCAGTAGTGTCGGGTCCCTCCGTCCCTATGGCTACACCTTC,CASSVGSLRPYGYTF
NA,NA,TRBV18,TRBJ2-2,TGTGCCAGCTCACCCCAACTTGTGGGGGCGCGGAACACCGGGGAGCTGTTTTTT,CASSPQLVGARNTGELFF